This passage covers 22 T cell receptor beta chains from one sample sequenced in a study of control samples from healthy donors and cancer patients. Data came from immunoSEQ multiplex PCR; TCRdb stores just in-frame clones and leaves some out. The sample lists about 220,000 clones; about 95% were seen once. Sequencing used blood. The receptors stem from a man in his fifties or sixties in good health.

V is TRBV5-1 and J is TRBJ1-1; 10 bases align to TRBD1. The CDR3 has 16 residues. V lost 3 bases to trimming and J lost 4 bases; unmatched junction nucleotides: 9. Germline-derived CDR1 and CDR2 are SGHRS and YFSETQ. CDR3 in amino acids: CASSSRQGAGVTEAFF. The CDR3 region has the DNA TGCGCCAGCAGCTCGCGACAGGGGGCGGGGGTCACTGAAGCTTTCTTT. Full variable domain (remainder filled in from reference TRBV5-1 and TRBJ1-1): KAGVTQTPRYLIKTRGQQVTLSCSPISGHRSVSWYQQTPGQGLQFLFEYFSETQRNKGNFPGRFSGRQFSNSRSEMNVSTLELGDSALYLCASSSRQGAGVTEAFFGQGTRLTVV.

The chain combines TRBV11-2 with TRBJ1-1, with TRBD1 identical over 7 bases. With 3 bases clipped from V and 3 bases from J, the junction kept 4 bases outside the gene matches. CDR3 length: 14 amino acids. Per the germline V gene, CDR1 is SGHAT and CDR2 is FQNNGV. Here the CDR3 DNA reads TGTGCCAGCAGCTTCGACAGGGCGGACACTGAAGCTTTCTTT. Translation gives CASSFDRADTEAFF.

The CDR3 coding sequence is TGTGCCAGCAGTGAGTACAGGGTCATGACCTACGAGCAGTACGTC. Translated: CASSEYRVMTYEQYV. The chain carries TRBV6-6 and TRBJ2-7, with TRBD1 as a possible D gene (6 bases). V shed 5 bases and J shed 2 bases, with 16 bases lying between them. Germline V gene lookup returns CDR1 MNHNY and CDR2 SVGAGI (reference sequence). The CDR3 spans 15 residues.

The chain is built from TRBV5-1 and TRBJ1-3, with 9 positions matching TRBD1. The trim removed 4 bases at V and 1 base at J, leaving 3 bases unmatched. The CDR3 length is 15 residues. Germline V gives CDR1 SGHRS, CDR2 YFSETQ. This chain's CDR3 is CASSTGTGSGNTIYF. CDR3 DNA sequence: TGCGCCAGCAGCACCGGGACAGGGTCTGGAAACACCATATATTTT. The full variable domain, in which reference TRBV5-1 and TRBJ1-3 provide the parts outside the CDR3, is KAGVTQTPRYLIKTRGQQVTLSCSPISGHRSVSWYQQTPGQGLQFLFEYFSETQRNKGNFPGRFSGRQFSNSRSEMNVSTLELGDSALYLCASSTGTGSGNTIYFGEGSWLTVV.

The chain is built from TRBV28 and TRBJ1-4, with D unresolved. V was pared by 2 bases and J by 10 bases, with 11 bases between. This CDR3 region has 13 residues. Germline-derived CDR1 and CDR2 are MDHEN and SYDVKM. DNA for the CDR3: TGTGCCAGCAGTTTAACTGGGGAGGGAAAACTGTTTTTT. Translating gives CASSLTGEGKLFF.

The chain is built from TRBV7-9 and TRBJ1-6, with unresolved D. The V gene lost 5 bases and the J gene lost 5 bases, with 10 bases spanning the gap. The CDR3 loop spans 14 amino acids. CDR1 is SEHNR and CDR2 is FQNEAQ in the germline V gene (reference sequence). This chain's CDR3 is CASSLPRDNSPLHF. The CDR3 DNA is TGTGCCAGCAGCCTCCCTCGTGATAATTCACCCCTCCACTTT.

This chain links TRBV19 with TRBJ1-1, with TRBD1 as a possible D gene (5 bases). The germline CDR1 and CDR2 sequences are LNHDA and SQIVND (reference sequence). There are 16 residues in the CDR3. Deletions cut 5 bases from V and 0 bases from J, with 16 bases between. The CDR3 sequence: CASSPGTSVMNTEAFF. The CDR3, as DNA: TGTGCCAGTAGTCCCGGGACCTCCGTCATGAACACTGAAGCTTTCTTT.

The chain recombines TRBV11-2 with TRBJ2-7; D gene unclear. Germline CDR1 and CDR2: SGHAT and FQNNGV. The CDR3 covers 15 residues. V was clipped by 1 base and J by 4 bases, with 14 bases between them. For the CDR3, the DNA is TGTGCCAGCAGCTTAGGGTCAGGACCCAAATACGAGCAGTACTTC. Protein sequence: CASSLGSGPKYEQYF. The whole variable domain, remainder taken from reference TRBV11-2 and TRBJ2-7, is EAGVAQSPRYKIIEKRQSVAFWCNPISGHATLYWYQQILGQGPKLLIQFQNNGVVDDSQLPKDRFSAERLKGVDSTLKIQPAKLEDSAVYLCASSLGSGPKYEQYFGPGTRLTVT.

V is TRBV6-5 and J is TRBJ1-5; D gene unclear. The germline V and J ends were trimmed by 3 bases and 5 bases, with 8 bases remaining between them. Per the germline V gene, CDR1 is MNHEY and CDR2 is SVGAGI. This CDR3 is built from 13 residues. CDR3 nucleotides: TGTGCCAGCAGTTATCGTGGGGATCAGCCCCAGCATTTT. Residues: CASSYRGDQPQHF.

The V call is TRBV29-1, the J call TRBJ2-1; D possibly matches TRBD1 or TRBD2 (5 bases each). V was pared by 7 bases and J by 6 bases, with 22 bases between. The CDR3 contains 15 residues. Germline V gene data show CDR1 as SQVTM and CDR2 as ANQGSEA. CDR3 in amino acids: CSALNGHQGPNEQFF. As DNA, the CDR3 is TGCAGCGCCCTTAACGGGCATCAGGGACCCAATGAGCAGTTCTTC.

This chain joins TRBV19 and TRBJ1-1; D unclear. CDR1 and CDR2 (germline): LNHDA, SQIVND (reference sequence). V lost 5 bases, J lost 1 base, and 11 bases lay in between. The CDR3 spans 14 residues. This CDR3 reads CASSPQDGNTEAFF. In nucleotides, the CDR3 is TGTGCCAGTAGTCCTCAGGACGGGAACACTGAAGCTTTCTTT.

The chain links TRBV18 to TRBJ1-5; D is undetermined. Germline V gene lookup returns CDR1 KGHSH and CDR2 LQKENI. V was trimmed by 4 bases and J by 1 base, leaving 5 bases between them. This CDR3 has 13 residues. CDR3 nucleotides: TGTGCCAGCTCACAACAGAGCAATCAGCCCCAGCATTTT. Residues: CASSQQSNQPQHF.

The V and J genes are TRBV18 and TRBJ1-5; perhaps TRBD1 as D (5 bases). This CDR3 region has 18 residues. V was cut by 1 base and J by 0 bases, with 16 bases left in between. Germline V gives CDR1 KGHSH, CDR2 LQKENI. In DNA form, the CDR3 reads TGTGCCAGCTCACCACAGGAGACAGATTCTAATAGCAATCAGCCCCAGCATTTT. Encoded protein: CASSPQETDSNSNQPQHF.

The J gene is TRBJ1-2, the V gene TRBV6-2 or TRBV6-3; TRBD1 agrees at 9 bases. J lost 2 bases, V lost 6 bases, and 10 bases had no gene match. Germline CDR1 MNHEY, CDR2 SVGEGT. This CDR3 contains 16 residues. The CDR3 loop is CASSSRTGDRNYGYTF. CDR3 DNA: TGTGCCAGCAGCAGTCGGACAGGGGATCGGAACTATGGCTACACCTTC.

This clone was seen a few times. The V and J genes are TRBV19 and TRBJ1-4; TRBD1 is a possible D gene (5 bases). V was pared by 4 bases and J by 5 bases, with 17 bases between. From germline, CDR1 is LNHDA and CDR2 SQIVND (reference sequence). This CDR3 is built from 16 residues. The CDR3 nucleotides are TGTGCCAGTAGTACCCCAATGGGGGGTGTAAATGAAAAACTGTTTTTT. Its protein product is CASSTPMGGVNEKLFF.

This chain links TRBV7-8 with TRBJ1-5; a weak D match, TRBD1 (6 bases). Between the trimmed V and J ends, which lost 2 bases and 8 bases, there was a span of 22 bases. The CDR3 spans 17 residues. From germline, CDR1 is SGHVS and CDR2 FQNEAQ. The DNA of the CDR3 is TGTGCCAGCAGCTTACCCTCGGCGGGGGCGGGTAATAAGCCCCAGCATTTT. As protein: CASSLPSAGAGNKPQHF.

V is TRBV7-9 and J is TRBJ2-7; no reliable D call. This CDR3 has 15 amino acids. Germline V gene sequence: CDR1 SEHNR, CDR2 FQNEAQ (reference sequence). V shed 3 bases and J shed 3 bases, with 15 bases lying between them. The CDR3 is CASSFPDSGLYEQYF. The CDR3, as DNA: TGTGCCAGCAGCTTTCCTGACTCTGGGCTCTACGAGCAGTACTTC.

This chain links TRBV18 with TRBJ1-1; a possible D gene is TRBD1 (5 bases). Germline assignment: CDR1 KGHSH and CDR2 LQKENI. The CDR3 runs to 15 residues. V was clipped by 6 bases and J by 1 base, with 15 bases between them. The CDR3 here is CASSVVRGTNTEAFF. The CDR3 DNA follows: TGTGCCAGCTCTGTTGTCCGGGGGACGAACACTGAAGCTTTCTTT. Looking up the rest from reference TRBV18 and TRBJ1-1 gives the full variable domain: NAGVMQNPRHLVRRRGQEARLRCSPMKGHSHVYWYRQLPEEGLKFMVYLQKENIIDESGMPKERFSAEFPKEGPSILRIQQVVRGDSAAYFCASSVVRGTNTEAFFGQGTRLTVV.

The J gene is TRBJ1-1, the V gene TRBV5-6; TRBD1 aligns across 8 bases. The germline V gene has CDR1 SGHDT and CDR2 YYEEEE. The ends lost 4 bases at V and 4 bases at J; junction bases unmatched: 3. This CDR3 is 13 amino acids long. CDR3 residues: CASSPTGVTEAFF. In DNA form, the CDR3 reads TGTGCCAGCAGCCCGACAGGGGTCACTGAAGCTTTCTTT.

This sequence joins TRBV5-1 and TRBJ2-7, with D unclear. V lost 1 base and J lost 0, with 11 bases in between. The CDR3 is made up of 15 amino acids. The germline CDR1 and CDR2 sequences are SGHRS and YFSETQ. The CDR3 sequence: CASSLSTTNSYEQYF. The CDR3 nucleotides read TGCGCCAGCAGCTTGTCGACCACCAACTCCTACGAGCAGTACTTC. The full variable domain, in which reference TRBV5-1 and TRBJ2-7 provide the parts outside the CDR3, is KAGVTQTPRYLIKTRGQQVTLSCSPISGHRSVSWYQQTPGQGLQFLFEYFSETQRNKGNFPGRFSGRQFSNSRSEMNVSTLELGDSALYLCASSLSTTNSYEQYFGPGTRLTVT.

The V call is TRBV6-5, the J call TRBJ1-1; 7 bases are a match to TRBD1. The CDR3 extends over 15 amino acids. The germline CDR1 and CDR2 sequences are MNHEY and SVGAGI. Trimming took 1 base from V and 3 from J; bases not matched to a gene: 5. CDR3 DNA: TGTGCCAGCAGTTACTGGGCAGGGGGAGACACTGAAGCTTTCTTT. It codes for CASSYWAGGDTEAFF.

J is TRBJ2-3 and V is TRBV9, with 9 bases matching TRBD2. From germline, CDR1 is SGDLS and CDR2 YYNGEE. V shed 0 bases, J shed 4 bases, and the junction held 6 bases outside the gene matches. This CDR3 has 16 residues. CDR3 amino acids: CASSVEWASGADTQYF. The DNA for the CDR3 is TGTGCCAGCAGCGTAGAATGGGCTAGCGGGGCAGATACGCAGTATTTT. Using reference TRBV9 and TRBJ2-3 for the parts outside the CDR3, the full variable domain is DSGVTQTPKHLITATGQRVTLRCSPRSGDLSVYWYQQSLDQGLQFLIQYYNGEERAKGNILERFSAQQFPDLHSELNLSSLELGDSALYFCASSVEWASGADTQYFGPGTRLTVL.